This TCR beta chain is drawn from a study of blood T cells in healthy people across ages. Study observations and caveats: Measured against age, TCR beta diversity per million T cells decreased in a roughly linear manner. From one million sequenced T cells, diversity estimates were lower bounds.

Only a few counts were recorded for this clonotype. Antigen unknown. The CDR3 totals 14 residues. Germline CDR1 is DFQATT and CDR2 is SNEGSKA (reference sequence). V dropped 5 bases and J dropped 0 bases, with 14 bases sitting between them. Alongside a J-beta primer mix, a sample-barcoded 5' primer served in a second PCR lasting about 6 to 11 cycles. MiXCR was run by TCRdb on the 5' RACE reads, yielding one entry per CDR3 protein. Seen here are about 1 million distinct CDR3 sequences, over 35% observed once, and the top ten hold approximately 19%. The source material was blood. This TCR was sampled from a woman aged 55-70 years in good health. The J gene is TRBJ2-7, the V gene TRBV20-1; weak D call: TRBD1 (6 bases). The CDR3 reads CSAAGTLSSYEQYF. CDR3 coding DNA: TGCAGTGCTGCCGGGACACTAAGCTCCTACGAGCAGTACTTC.